The 8 T cell receptor beta chains below come from one sample, sequenced in a study of shared clonotypes between healthy human individuals. Naive-designated CD8 cells lacked CD45RO, were positively enriched for CCR7, and omitted terminally differentiated effector memory CD45RA+ cells. TCRdb keeps only in-frame clones here, not all; method: immunoSEQ multiplex PCR. The table has approximately 2,000,000 clones, 85% to 95% seen once. Sequencing used naive CD8+ T cells from PBMCs. These receptors were obtained from a young man in good health. Some clones in this sample may be carry-over from other donors' samples.

To note about this clone: Different DNA sequences within this sample yield the same CDR3. The chain links TRBV19 to TRBJ1-4; tentatively, D is TRBD1 (6 bases). Germline V gene lookup returns CDR1 LNHDA and CDR2 SQIVND (reference sequence). Trimming cost V 8 bases and J 8 bases, with 12 bases left between them. This CDR3 comprises 12 residues. In DNA form, the CDR3 reads TGTGCCAGTCTGGGACAAGGAGAAAAACTGTTTTTT. As protein: CASLGQGEKLFF.

The chain is built from TRBV4-1 and TRBJ1-1; possible D gene TRBD1, 5 bases. Trimming pared 4 bases from V and 1 base from J, leaving 10 bases between. CDR3 length: 14 residues. Germline V gene lookup returns CDR1 MGHRA and CDR2 YSYEKL. This CDR3 is CASSPTGSNTEAFF. CDR3 DNA: TGCGCCAGCAGCCCAACAGGATCGAACACTGAAGCTTTCTTT.

The chain joins TRBV1 to TRBJ2-1. TRBV1 counts as a pseudogene. The CDR3 runs 15 residues. This chain's CDR3 is CTSSQVRTSRYGQFF. In DNA, the CDR3 is TGCACCAGCAGCCAAGTCAGGACCTCCCGCTATGGGCAGTTCTTC.

V gene TRBV7-9 combines with J gene TRBJ2-5; D may be TRBD1 (6 bases). Deletions cut 4 bases from V and 0 bases from J, with 21 bases between. Per germline, CDR1 SEHNR and CDR2 FQNEAQ (reference sequence). This CDR3 spans 18 amino acids. CDR3 sequence reads: CASSSTYNRTAYQETQYF. CDR3 nucleotides: TGTGCCAGCAGCTCCACCTATAATCGGACAGCGTACCAAGAGACCCAGTACTTC.

J is TRBJ1-5 and V is TRBV7-8; D is unclear. The CDR3 has 13 residues. Trimming shortened V by 1 base and J by 7 bases, and 8 bases separated the two germline ends. Germline V gene data show CDR1 as SGHVS and CDR2 as FQNEAQ. This chain's CDR3 is CASSLGSRQPQHF. The DNA for the CDR3 is TGTGCCAGCAGCTTAGGCTCTCGGCAGCCCCAGCATTTT.

This clone was observed once. The chain employs TRBV7-2 and TRBJ1-2; D may be TRBD1 (6 bases). Trimming cost V 1 base and J 2 bases, with 20 bases left between them. The CDR3 runs to 18 residues. Per the germline V gene, CDR1 is SGHTA and CDR2 is FQGNSA. The CDR3 region is CASSLGRWRGQGNYGYTF. The CDR3, as DNA: TGTGCCAGCAGCTTAGGTCGTTGGCGGGGGCAGGGAAACTATGGCTACACCTTC.

The rearrangement joins TRBV4-3 to TRBJ2-7; 7 bases line up with TRBD2. From germline, CDR1 is LGHNA and CDR2 YSLEER. V trimming: 4 bases; J trimming: 1 base; junction bases outside the gene matches: 4. The CDR3 is 14 residues long. The CDR3 DNA reads TGCGCCAGCAGCCTCTCAGCGGGGTCCTACGAGCAGTACTTC. Translated, it gives CASSLSAGSYEQYF.

This clone was recorded only once. V gene TRBV9 combines with J gene TRBJ2-5; 8 nucleotides align to TRBD2. Germline V gene sequence: CDR1 SGDLS, CDR2 YYNGEE. Trimming removed 4 bases from V and 5 bases from J; junction bases left unmatched: 13. The CDR3 sequence is 16 residues long. The CDR3 coding sequence is TGTGCCAGCAGCCCCCCGGGGGGGGAGCATGTGGAGACCCAGTACTTC. Translation gives CASSPPGGEHVETQYF.